Presented here are 17 T cell receptor beta chains from one specimen sequenced in a study of low-dose radiotherapy and immunotherapy resistance in tumors. TRAV- and TRBV-specific primers were used for first-strand cDNA, which covered alpha and beta chains. It was with a constant-region primer and a V-primer adapter that TCRs were amplified over approximately 20 PCR cycles. TCRdb re-called the reads with MiXCR, one entry per CDR3 protein. The table has 100,000 or so distinct CDR3 sequences, 9.4% seen once. As for time point: before trial treatment. The sequenced sample was PBMCs, obtained before treatment. These receptors all stem from a male donor with prostate cancer.

Turning to this clonotype: A much larger clone is a single base away; this may be a read error. The chain combines TRBV6-6 with TRBJ2-5; 8 nucleotides line up with TRBD2. There are 15 residues in the CDR3. The germline gives CDR1 MNHNY, CDR2 SVGAGI (reference sequence). DNA of the CDR3: TGTGCCAGCAGTCGGGGACTAGAGGTGCCAGAGAACCAGTACTTC. It specifies CASSRGLEVPENQYF.

This clonotype was counted many times. This rearrangement joins TRBV11-2 to TRBJ2-3, with TRBD2 identical over 8 bases. This CDR3 has 16 amino acids. Germline loops: CDR1 SGHAT, CDR2 FQNNGV. The trim removed 6 bases at V and 1 base at J, leaving 9 bases unmatched. As DNA, the CDR3 is TGTGCCAGCAGACTAAGCGGGAGAGGGGGCACAGATACGCAGTATTTT. Its protein product is CASRLSGRGGTDTQYF.

Ten or more counts support this clonotype. V gene TRBV6-5 combines with J gene TRBJ2-3; D uncertain. Deletions cut 6 bases from V and 5 bases from J, with 6 bases between. CDR3 size: 11 residues. Germline assignment: CDR1 MNHEY and CDR2 SVGAGI. The CDR3 nucleotides read TGTGCCAGCAGGATCAGAGATACGCAGTATTTT. As protein: CASRIRDTQYF.

The table lists this clonotype with many counts. V and J are TRBV5-5 and TRBJ2-7; no firm D call. With 0 bases removed from V and 2 bases from J, the gap between germline ends came to 9 bases. The CDR3 length is 14 residues. Germline V lookup: CDR1 SGHKS, CDR2 YYEKEE (reference sequence). The CDR3 DNA follows: TGTGCCAGCAGCTTGGCCCCGTTCGCCTACGAGCAGTACTTC. This codes for CASSLAPFAYEQYF.

This clonotype was seen repeatedly, ten times or more. The V call is TRBV18, the J call TRBJ2-1; 10 nucleotides line up with TRBD2. CDR3 length: 16 residues. Unmatched junction bases numbered 14, after V lost 6 bases and J lost 9 bases. CDR1 and CDR2 from the germline V gene are KGHSH and LQKENI. The CDR3 DNA follows: TGTGCCAGCTCCCCTGGGAGCCTAGCGGGAGAGAGTGAGCAGTTCTTC. Protein: CASSPGSLAGESEQFF. Complete variable domain (other parts from reference TRBV18 and TRBJ2-1): NAGVMQNPRHLVRRRGQEARLRCSPMKGHSHVYWYRQLPEEGLKFMVYLQKENIIDESGMPKERFSAEFPKEGPSILRIQQVVRGDSAAYFCASSPGSLAGESEQFFGPGTRLTVL.

This clonotype was detected ten times or more. V gene TRBV11-2 combines with J gene TRBJ1-1; D unresolved. The ends were cut back, 0 bases at V and 10 bases at J, with 12 bases in the middle. Germline V gene data show CDR1 as SGHAT and CDR2 as FQNNGV. The CDR3 has 13 amino acids. CDR3 in amino acids: CASSLDDGLLAFF. The DNA of the CDR3 is TGTGCCAGCAGCTTAGATGATGGGCTTCTAGCTTTCTTT.

The gene calls are TRBV2 and TRBJ2-1, with 13 bases fitting TRBD2. CDR1 and CDR2 (germline): SNHLY, FYNNEI. Trimming removed 4 bases from V and 7 bases from J; junction bases left unmatched: 4. CDR3 length equals 15 residues. The CDR3 loop reads CASSGTSGSRNEQFF. As DNA, the CDR3 is TGTGCCAGCAGTGGGACTAGCGGGAGTAGAAATGAGCAGTTCTTC.

This clonotype was observed many times. The gene calls are TRBV7-9 and TRBJ2-3; the match to TRBD2 covers 7 bases. The CDR3 is 15 residues long. Germline CDR1 SEHNR, CDR2 FQNEAQ (reference sequence). V was clipped by 3 bases and J by 2 bases; unmatched bases: 5. The CDR3: CASSFGGSDTDTQYF. The CDR3 DNA follows: TGTGCCAGCAGCTTCGGCGGGAGCGACACAGATACGCAGTATTTT.

The rearrangement joins TRBV28 to TRBJ1-4; 10 bases are shared with TRBD1. The CDR3 has 15 amino acids. The J segment lost 7 bases and the V segment lost 5 bases, leaving 7 bases of the junction unmatched. CDR1 is MDHEN and CDR2 is SYDVKM in the germline V gene. In DNA, the CDR3 is TGTGCCAGCAGTCACCGGGACAGGGGTCTTGAAAAACTGTTTTTT. This translates into CASSHRDRGLEKLFF.

Many counts were recorded for this clonotype. The V gene is TRBV6-2 or TRBV6-3, the J gene TRBJ2-1, with 10 bases matching TRBD2. The CDR3 is made up of 14 amino acids. Germline trimming cut 7 bases from V and 8 bases from J; bases unmatched to any gene: 8. CDR1 and CDR2 from the germline V gene are MNHEY and SVGEGT. The CDR3 reads CASIGTSGIDEQFF. The CDR3 DNA is TGTGCCAGCATAGGAACTAGCGGGATTGATGAGCAGTTCTTC.

This sequence joins TRBV10-3 and TRBJ1-1; 8 nucleotides align to TRBD1. The V and J ends lost 6 bases and 1 base, in that order; junction bases with no gene match: 4. The CDR3 covers 14 residues. Germline-derived CDR1 and CDR2 are ENHRY and SYGVKD. This chain's CDR3 is CAISPGQGNTEAFF. The CDR3 DNA reads TGTGCCATCAGCCCTGGACAGGGGAACACTGAAGCTTTCTTT.

This clonotype was seen many times. Its ends do not fully match the called genes, so a read error is possible. The genes are TRBV7-9 and TRBJ2-1; TRBD1 or TRBD2 may be the D gene (5 bases each). The CDR3 consists of 12 residues. From germline, CDR1 is SEHNR and CDR2 FQNEAQ (reference sequence). The DNA of the CDR3 is TGTGCCAGCAGCTTAGCTCCGGGACCCCCAAACTTC. Amino acid sequence: CASSLAPGPPNF. Full variable domain (outside the CDR3, taken from reference TRBV7-9 and TRBJ2-1): DTGVSQNPRHKITKRGQNVTFRCDPISEHNRLYWYRQTLGQGPEFLTYFQNEAQLEKSRLLSDRFSAERPKGSFSTLEIQRTEQGDSAMYLCASSLAPGPPNFGPGTRLTVL.

This clonotype appeared many times. The chain combines TRBV7-2 with TRBJ1-2; D gene ambiguous. Germline V gene lookup returns CDR1 SGHTA and CDR2 FQGNSA. V lost 5 bases, J lost 8 bases, and 18 bases lay in between. This CDR3 region has 14 residues. CDR3 amino acids: CASSTEGAGGGYTF. DNA for the CDR3: TGTGCCAGCAGCACCGAAGGAGCGGGTGGAGGCTACACCTTC.

The V and J genes are TRBV27 and TRBJ2-3; possibly TRBD2 for D (5 bases). The germline V gene encodes CDR1 MNHEY and CDR2 SMNVEV (reference sequence). V dropped 5 bases and J dropped 0 bases, with 9 bases sitting between them. The CDR3 is 14 amino acids. The chain's CDR3 is CASSHRTSTDTQYF. The CDR3 nucleotides read TGTGCCAGCAGTCACCGGACTAGCACAGATACGCAGTATTTT.

Only a few counts were recorded for this clonotype. A far larger clone is off by one base, so a read error is likely. The chain combines TRBV29-1 with TRBJ2-1; the D is unclear. CDR1 is SQVTM, CDR2 ANQGSEA, per germline. The CDR3 length is 11 residues. V lost 5 bases, J lost 10 bases, and 12 bases lay in between. The CDR3 DNA is TGCAGCGTTACAAGGGCCTACGAGCAGTTCTTC. It specifies CSVTRAYEQFF.

This clonotype was counted at least ten times. V is TRBV7-2 and J is TRBJ1-4, with D possibly TRBD1 on 6 matching bases. Germline V gene data show CDR1 as SGHTA and CDR2 as FQGNSA. With 5 bases removed from V and 5 bases from J, the gap between germline ends came to 12 bases. The CDR3 is made up of 14 amino acids. The CDR3, as DNA: TGTGCCAGCAGCCAGACAGGAGTAAATGAAAAACTGTTTTTT. It translates to CASSQTGVNEKLFF.

This clonotype was counted many times. The V gene is TRBV28, the J gene TRBJ1-3; D is perhaps TRBD1 (5 bases). V lost 5 bases, J lost 0 bases, and 14 bases lay in between. The CDR3 is made up of 16 amino acids. The V gene's germline CDR1 is MDHEN and CDR2 SYDVKM. This CDR3 is CASSRPPGISGNTIYF. The CDR3 bases are TGTGCCAGCAGTAGACCCCCAGGGATCTCTGGAAACACCATATATTTT.